This T cell receptor (gamma chain) was recorded in a study of γδ T cells in repeated Plasmodium falciparum infection. The wider study: Donors were malaria-exposed Malian children or age- and gender-matched Australian children. Donors had four controlled P. falciparum NF54 infections over about 640 days. Sampling occurred at baseline, pre-infection for selected infections, and 21 days post-infection.

CDR1 and CDR2 from the germline V gene are EGSTGY and YDSYTSSV. The CDR3 has 14 residues. This clone was seen a few times. TCRdb has a much larger clone's protein, which differs at residue 2 from the translation of this DNA, likely because of a read error; what is shown is the protein translated from the DNA. Sequencing covered both gamma and delta TCR chains per sample. TCRdb repeated clone calling on the multiplex PCR reads with CATT. This sample carries 30,000 or so gamma-chain clones, roughly 1.4% of them seen once, and the ten largest clones take approximately 20%. Gammadelta T cells were flow-sorted from PBMC into Vgamma9/Vdelta2+ and Vdelta2-negative populations for bulk analysis.

The receptor was isolated from a pool of human donors (malaria-infected and uninfected, not separated). This chain joins TRGV4 and TRGJ1 or TRGJ2. Matching the DNA to germline supplied the J gene, which TCRdb does not give. The sequenced sample was gamma-delta T cells from blood. The CDR3 protein is CTTWATKKYYKKLF. The CDR3 DNA follows: TGTACCACCTGGGCCACCAAGAAATATTATAAGAAACTCTTT.